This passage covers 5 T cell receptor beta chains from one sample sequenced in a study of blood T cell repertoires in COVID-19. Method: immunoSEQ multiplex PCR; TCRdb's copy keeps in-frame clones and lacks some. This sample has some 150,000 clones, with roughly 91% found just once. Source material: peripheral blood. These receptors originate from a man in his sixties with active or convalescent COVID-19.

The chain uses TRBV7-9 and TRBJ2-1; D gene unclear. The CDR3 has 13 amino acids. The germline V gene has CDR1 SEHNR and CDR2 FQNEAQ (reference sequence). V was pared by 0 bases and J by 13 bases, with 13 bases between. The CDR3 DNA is TGTGCCAGCAGCTTAGCCGGTCTAGTAGTACAGTTCTTC. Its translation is CASSLAGLVVQFF. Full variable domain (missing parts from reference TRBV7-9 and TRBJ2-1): DTGVSQNPRHKITKRGQNVTFRCDPISEHNRLYWYRQTLGQGPEFLTYFQNEAQLEKSRLLSDRFSAERPKGSFSTLEIQRTEQGDSAMYLCASSLAGLVVQFFGPGTRLTVL.

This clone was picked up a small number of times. In DNA, the CDR3 is TGCGCCAGCAGCTTGGACAGCTCCTACAATGAGCAGTTCTTC. Translation: CASSLDSSYNEQFF. V gene TRBV5-1 combines with J gene TRBJ2-1, with D uncertain. Trimming took 0 bases from V and 0 from J, leaving 4 bases between them. The germline CDR1 and CDR2 sequences are SGHRS and YFSETQ. The CDR3 is made up of 14 amino acids.

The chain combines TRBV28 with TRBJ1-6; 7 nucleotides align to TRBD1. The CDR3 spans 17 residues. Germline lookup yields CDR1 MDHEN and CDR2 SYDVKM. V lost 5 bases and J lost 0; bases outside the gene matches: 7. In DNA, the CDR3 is TGTGCCAGCAGTACCGCCAGGGGGAGCTCCTATAATTCACCCCTCCACTTT. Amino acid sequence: CASSTARGSSYNSPLHF.

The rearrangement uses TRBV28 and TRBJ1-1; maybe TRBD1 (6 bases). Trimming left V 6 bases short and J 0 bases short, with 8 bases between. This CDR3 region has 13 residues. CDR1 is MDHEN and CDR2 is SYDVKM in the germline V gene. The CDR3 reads CASRDSLNTEAFF. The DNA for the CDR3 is TGTGCCAGCAGGGACAGCCTGAACACTGAAGCTTTCTTT.

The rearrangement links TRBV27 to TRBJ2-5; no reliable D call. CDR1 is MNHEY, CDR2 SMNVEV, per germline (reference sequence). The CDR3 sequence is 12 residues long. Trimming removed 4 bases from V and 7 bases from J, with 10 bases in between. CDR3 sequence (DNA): TGTGCCAGCAGTTCCCCCCCCGGGACCCAGTACTTC. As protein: CASSSPPGTQYF.